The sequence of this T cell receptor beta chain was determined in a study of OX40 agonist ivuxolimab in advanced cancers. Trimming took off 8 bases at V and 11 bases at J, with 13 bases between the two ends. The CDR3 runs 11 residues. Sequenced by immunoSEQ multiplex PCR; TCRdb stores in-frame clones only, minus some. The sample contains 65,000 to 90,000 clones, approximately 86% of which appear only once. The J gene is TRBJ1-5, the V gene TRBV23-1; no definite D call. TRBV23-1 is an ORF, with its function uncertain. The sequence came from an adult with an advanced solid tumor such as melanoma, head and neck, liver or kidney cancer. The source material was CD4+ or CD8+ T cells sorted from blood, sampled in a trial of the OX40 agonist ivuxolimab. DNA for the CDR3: TGCGCCAGCCCGACCGCAGTCTCCCAGCATTTT. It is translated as CASPTAVSQHF.